The rows below give T cell receptor beta chains drawn from one sample of a study of molecular identifiers for immune sequencing clone quantification. TCRdb used MiXCR to reprocess the PCR reads, holding one entry per CDR3 protein. The repertoire has about half a million distinct CDR3 sequences, about 26% of them found once; the top ten carry approximately 0.8%. The sample taken for sequencing was naive CD8+ T cells from blood, with Jurkat cell RNA spiked in. These receptors came from a human donor in good health. Some libraries in this study had Jurkat cell RNA spiked in. The CDR3 runs from the conserved cysteine through the conserved F or W. Fields, in order: D gene, V gene, J gene, clone size, CDR3 protein, CDR3 DNA. The D gene is left open where the match is weak. Rows give clone size only sometimes, using once, few, many, or a class for an expanded clone.

>TRBD1|TRBV28|TRBJ2-4|NA
CASGRDSLAKNIQYF
TGTGCCAGCGGACGGGACAGTCTAGCCAAAAACATTCAGTACTTC
>NA|TRBV3-1|TRBJ2-1|NA
CASSQGGYNEQFF
TGTGCCAGCAGCCAGGGGGGATACAATGAGCAGTTCTTC
>TRBD2|TRBV29-1|TRBJ2-5|many
CSASAGLAGETQYF
TGCAGTGCCAGTGCCGGACTAGCGGGAGAGACCCAGTACTTC
>TRBD1|TRBV7-8|TRBJ2-7|once
CASNSGTGGHEQYF
TGTGCCAGCAACTCCGGGACAGGGGGCCACGAGCAGTACTTC
>NA|TRBV14|TRBJ2-7|NA
CASSQDFYEQYF
TGTGCCAGCAGCCAAGATTTTTACGAGCAGTACTTC
>NA|TRBV27|TRBJ2-1|few
CASSDYRDPYNEQFF
TGTGCCAGCAGCGACTACCGGGACCCGTACAATGAGCAGTTCTTC
>TRBD2|TRBV4-1|TRBJ2-7|few
CASSQVLAGEYEQYF
TGCGCCAGCAGCCAAGTTCTAGCGGGGGAGTACGAGCAGTACTTC
>TRBD2|TRBV3-1|TRBJ2-4|many
CASSQSSGLDKNIQYF
TGTGCCAGCAGCCAGTCTAGCGGTTTGGACAAAAACATTCAGTACTTC
>TRBD1|TRBV29-1|TRBJ2-3|many
CSASGTGQSMDTQYF
TGCAGCGCTTCCGGGACAGGCCAGTCAATGGATACGCAGTATTTT
>NA|TRBV19|TRBJ2-2|few
CAILTQDTGELFF
TGTGCCATTTTGACCCAGGACACCGGGGAGCTGTTTTTT
>TRBD1|TRBV7-9|TRBJ2-3|many
CASSQGQGADTQYF
TGTGCCAGCAGCCAGGGACAGGGGGCAGATACGCAGTATTTT
>NA|TRBV28|TRBJ2-3|many
CASTPTGLHAPDTQYF
TGTGCCAGCACCCCTACGGGACTCCATGCGCCAGATACGCAGTATTTT
>NA|TRBV10-3|TRBJ1-3|NA
CAISAGNGNTIYF
TGTGCCATCAGTGCGGGTAATGGAAACACCATATATTTT
>NA|TRBV7-6|TRBJ1-2|NA
CASSTGTGTYGYTF
TGTGCCAGCAGCACCGGTACAGGGACTTATGGCTACACCTTC
>NA|TRBV6-5|TRBJ2-2|few
CASSYPPGLRRGELFF
TGTGCCAGCAGTTACCCGCCGGGACTCCGGCGCGGGGAGCTGTTTTTT
>NA|TRBV28|TRBJ1-1|many
CASSFRGRGTEAFF
TGTGCCAGCAGTTTTCGGGGGCGAGGCACTGAAGCTTTCTTT
>NA|TRBV20-1|TRBJ2-3|NA
CSARRPAEGTDTQYF
TGCAGTGCTAGGAGGCCCGCGGAGGGCACAGATACGCAGTATTTT
>NA|TRBV9|TRBJ2-7|few
CASSVVDGSYEQYF
TGTGCCAGCAGCGTAGTGGACGGCTCCTACGAGCAGTACTTC
>NA|TRBV4-1|TRBJ2-1|NA
CASSPGVSGYNEQFF
TGCGCCAGCAGCCCCGGAGTCTCCGGATACAATGAGCAGTTCTTC
>TRBD1|TRBV4-3|TRBJ2-1|NA
CASSQEVARTGRVDEQFF
TGCGCCAGCAGCCAAGAAGTGGCCAGGACAGGGCGCGTTGATGAGCAGTTCTTC
>NA|TRBV28|TRBJ2-1|NA
CASSLFAGGYEQFF
TGTGCCAGCAGTTTATTTGCCGGGGGCTATGAGCAGTTCTTC
>NA|TRBV7-9|TRBJ2-7|many
CASSPEQGYEQYF
TGTGCCAGCAGCCCGGAGCAGGGATACGAGCAGTACTTC
>NA|TRBV7-9|TRBJ2-7|NA
CASSLRKFSGSYEQYF
TGTGCCAGCAGCTTAAGGAAGTTCAGCGGATCCTACGAGCAGTACTTC
>NA|TRBV19|TRBJ2-2|few
CASSMETSFANTGELFF
TGTGCCAGTAGTATGGAGACTAGTTTCGCGAACACCGGGGAGCTGTTTTTT
>NA|TRBV11-2|TRBJ2-1|many
CASRFGLSNEQFF
TGTGCCAGCAGATTCGGACTATCGAATGAGCAGTTCTTC
>NA|TRBV5-8|TRBJ1-5|few
CASSSGYGGGPQHF
TGTGCCAGCAGCTCTGGATACGGAGGTGGGCCCCAGCATTTT